This TCR beta chain was obtained from a study of T cells after yellow fever vaccination. Study outcomes and limitations: Across the CD4 and CD8 compartments, a small share of clonotypes was present in both. Reappearance after the booster was observed for most primary-vaccination clones (about 96% CD4, less than 90% CD8).

As to this clonotype: Its antigen is undetermined.

They built TCR cDNA with 5'RACE template switching, a step that put in a universal primer site and UMIs. TCRdb reprocessed the 5' RACE reads via MiXCR and lists one record per CDR3 protein. The repertoire holds about 500,000 distinct CDR3 sequences, with roughly a sixth as singletons. The CDR3 is 13 residues long. CDR1 is ENHRY, CDR2 SYGVKD, per germline. Trimming cost V 4 bases and J 5 bases, with 11 bases left between them. The sample consisted of PBMCs, taken roughly 5 days after the first yellow fever vaccination. The TCR comes from a young man who received the YFV17D yellow fever vaccine. V and J are TRBV10-3 and TRBJ1-1; TRBD1 is a possible D gene (6 bases). CDR3 in DNA: TGTGCCATCAGTGCACAGGGAGGAACTGAAGCTTTCTTT. Residues: CAISAQGGTEAFF.